The present T cell receptor (beta chain) was sequenced within a study of human T cells and chemical hapten exposure. Trimming shortened V by 7 bases and J by 0 bases, and 7 bases separated the two germline ends. The germline V gene has CDR1 MDHEN and CDR2 SYDVKM. The CDR3 runs 12 residues. Specified time point: pre-sensitization, week 0. Treatment here: therapeutic diphenylcyclopropenone sensitization with weekly scalp DPC. Using its own MiXCR run on the RACE reads, TCRdb lists one record per CDR3 protein. The sample shows 52,000 or so distinct CDR3 sequences, 9.5% to 10% of them seen only once. The sequence was obtained from a middle-aged man with alopecia areata. Some clones in this sample may be carry-over from other donors' samples. This sequence joins TRBV28 and TRBJ2-7; D remains ambiguous. The sample in question was whole blood, obtained in connection with sensitization to the hapten diphenylcyclopropenone (DPC). The CDR3 protein is CASNSNSYEQYF. The CDR3 nucleotides are TGTGCCAGCAACAGTAACTCCTACGAGCAGTACTTC.